Each of the 19 T cell receptor beta chains below was sequenced from the same sample in a study of blood T cell repertoires in COVID-19 (dated by TCRdb to 2018 to 2021). The method was the immunoSEQ multiplex PCR assay. TCRdb carries this immuneACCESS record with in-frame sequences only. Its versions omit some clonotypes, under half of them owing to an unresolved V gene in the studies checked, with the rest unexplained. In all, the sample holds under 400,000 clones, and about nine tenths of those were seen once. The ten largest clones represent over 3.5% of the sample. Sequenced material: peripheral blood. The receptors derive from a woman aged 60-75 years with COVID-19, enrolled during active disease.

The chain employs TRBV2 and TRBJ1-5; D ambiguous. Germline V CDR1 and CDR2: SNHLY, FYNNEI. The CDR3 runs to 14 residues. V was cut by 5 bases and J by 2 bases, with 10 bases left in between. CDR3 sequence (DNA): TGTGCCAGCAGTCAAGATAGCGGCAATCAGCCCCAGCATTTT. This translates into CASSQDSGNQPQHF.

The J gene is TRBJ1-4, the V gene TRBV4-1; D is perhaps TRBD1 (5 bases). The V and J ends lost 4 bases and 3 bases respectively, with 15 bases between them. Per germline, CDR1 MGHRA and CDR2 YSYEKL. CDR3 length: 16 residues. The chain's CDR3 is CASSPFPGRANEKLFF. CDR3 bases: TGCGCCAGCAGCCCTTTCCCAGGGAGGGCTAATGAAAAACTGTTTTTT.

The V and J genes are TRBV27 and TRBJ1-2, with 11 positions matching TRBD1. This CDR3 comprises 15 residues. V shed 4 bases, J shed 4 bases, and the junction held 5 bases outside the gene matches. Germline CDR1 MNHEY, CDR2 SMNVEV (reference sequence). CDR3 sequence: CASSYGQGAGYGYTF. For the CDR3, the DNA is TGTGCCAGCAGTTATGGACAGGGGGCTGGCTATGGCTACACCTTC.

This clone appeared a single time. This chain connects TRBV10-3 to TRBJ1-2; D remains unclear. The ends were cut back, 2 bases at V and 4 bases at J, with 8 bases in the middle. There are 13 residues in the CDR3. Looked up from germline, CDR1 is ENHRY and CDR2 is SYGVKD. The chain's CDR3 is CAISELGIYGYTF. The CDR3 nucleotides are TGTGCCATCAGTGAGCTAGGCATCTATGGCTACACCTTC.

This clone was detected only a few times. The CDR3 sequence: CAWSVQGARSGYTF. Written as DNA, the CDR3 is TGTGCCTGGAGTGTACAAGGGGCTCGGAGCGGCTACACCTTC. The chain couples TRBV30 to TRBJ1-2; a possible D gene is TRBD1 (5 bases). The V end was cut by 0 bases, the J end by 8 bases, with 16 bases between. Looked up from germline, CDR1 is GTSNPN and CDR2 is SVGIG (reference sequence). This CDR3 is 14 amino acids long.

This clone was picked up a small number of times. The chain has TRBV5-4 and TRBJ1-5, with 9 bases fitting TRBD1. The CDR3 sequence is 14 residues long. CDR1 is SGHNT, CDR2 YYREEE, per germline (reference sequence). V lost 4 bases, J lost 4 bases, and 3 bases stayed unmatched. The CDR3 region has the DNA TGTGCCAGCAGCCCGGGACAGGGAAATCAGCCCCAGCATTTT. The encoded protein is CASSPGQGNQPQHF.

This chain uses TRBV5-4 with TRBJ1-6, with D possibly matching TRBD1 (5 bases). Trimming removed 4 bases at V and 5 bases at J, with 13 bases between. The CDR3 spans 15 residues. Germline CDR1 is SGHNT and CDR2 is YYREEE (reference sequence). Here the CDR3 reads CASSRQGNDNSPLHF. The CDR3 DNA follows: TGTGCCAGCAGCCGTCAGGGAAACGATAATTCACCCCTCCACTTT.

The chain employs TRBV7-3 and TRBJ2-7; D might be TRBD1 (5 bases). The CDR3 is made up of 15 amino acids. Germline V gives CDR1 SGHTA, CDR2 FQGTGA. Trimming left V 4 bases short and J 2 bases short, with 15 bases between. CDR3 amino acids: CASSSSGQGPYEQYF. CDR3 bases: TGTGCCAGCAGCTCCTCGGGCCAGGGTCCCTACGAGCAGTACTTC.

The V and J genes are TRBV6-5 and TRBJ2-7; weak D call: TRBD2 (6 bases). The CDR3 consists of 14 residues. V was clipped by 0 bases and J by 7 bases, with 13 bases between them. Germline CDR1 and CDR2: MNHEY and SVGAGI. The CDR3: CASSYSAGTGEQYF. CDR3 DNA sequence: TGTGCCAGCAGTTACTCCGCGGGGACGGGGGAGCAGTACTTC.

The chain couples TRBV28 to TRBJ2-1; TRBD2 matches 9 bases. V trimming: 6 bases; J trimming: 10 bases; junction bases outside the gene matches: 7. This CDR3 has 13 residues. Looked up from germline, CDR1 is MDHEN and CDR2 is SYDVKM. The CDR3 DNA follows: TGTGCCAGCAGGAAGGCGGGGGGGCCAGAGCAGTTCTTC. The encoded protein is CASRKAGGPEQFF. Based on the CDR3 plus reference TRBV28 and TRBJ2-1, the full variable domain is DVKVTQSSRYLVKRTGEKVFLECVQDMDHENMFWYRQDPGLGLRLIYFSYDVKMKEKGDIPEGYSVSREKKERFSLILESASTNQTSMYLCASRKAGGPEQFFGPGTRLTVL.

This sequence joins TRBV13 and TRBJ2-3; 9 bases line up with TRBD2. CDR3 length: 17 residues. V shed 4 bases and J 4 bases; nucleotides not matched to a gene: 12. The germline gives CDR1 PRHDT, CDR2 FYEKMQ (reference sequence). DNA of the CDR3: TGTGCCAGCAGCTCCTCCGGTGCGGGGGGGCATTCAGATACGCAGTATTTT. Its translation is CASSSSGAGGHSDTQYF.

This clone was found once. The chain couples TRBV28 to TRBJ1-2; 9 nucleotides match TRBD1. CDR3 length equals 14 residues. The V and J ends lost 6 bases and 4 bases, in that order; junction bases with no gene match: 6. The V gene's germline CDR1 is MDHEN and CDR2 SYDVKM. CDR3: CASRTGGESYGYTF. CDR3 in DNA: TGTGCCAGCAGAACAGGGGGCGAGAGCTATGGCTACACCTTC.

In nucleotides, the CDR3 is TGTGCCAGCAGCGTAGGGCCCCTTTTAGCGGGGGGTTACAATGAGCAGTTCTTC. This encodes CASSVGPLLAGGYNEQFF. This sequence joins TRBV9 and TRBJ2-1, with TRBD2 identical over 10 bases. Germline V gene sequence: CDR1 SGDLS, CDR2 YYNGEE. V gave up 0 bases and J gave up 4 bases; unmatched junction bases: 10. CDR3 length: 18 amino acids.

V gene TRBV25-1 combines with J gene TRBJ1-1; 7 nucleotides agree with TRBD1. The CDR3 contains 16 residues. Germline-derived CDR1 and CDR2 are MGHDK and SYGVNS. The J segment lost 4 bases and the V segment lost 1 base, leaving 9 bases of the junction unmatched. The chain's CDR3 is CASSELGRGEATEAFF. For the CDR3, the DNA is TGTGCCAGCAGTGAATTGGGCAGGGGGGAAGCCACTGAAGCTTTCTTT.

The chain couples TRBV19 to TRBJ1-5, with a possible D match to TRBD1 (5 bases). The germline gives CDR1 LNHDA, CDR2 SQIVND (reference sequence). Trimming removed 3 bases from V and 15 bases from J, with 18 bases in between. The CDR3 is made up of 13 amino acids. The CDR3 sequence is CASSMRAQTARHF. DNA for the CDR3: TGTGCCAGTAGTATGCGCGCACAGACAGCTAGGCATTTT.

The V gene is TRBV28, the J gene TRBJ1-5; D ambiguous. Germline V lookup: CDR1 MDHEN, CDR2 SYDVKM. V lost 6 bases and J 10 bases, leaving 22 bases between the germline ends. The CDR3 runs 15 residues. CDR3 region: CASSPVGRRPIPQHF. CDR3 nucleotide sequence: TGTGCCAGCAGCCCCGTGGGCAGGCGCCCTATCCCCCAGCATTTT.

The rearrangement uses TRBV2 and TRBJ1-3, with D possibly TRBD1 on 6 matching bases. V dropped 4 bases and J dropped 2 bases, with 6 bases sitting between them. CDR3 length: 13 amino acids. The germline CDR1 and CDR2 sequences are SNHLY and FYNNEI. CDR3 in DNA: TGTGCCAGCAGTGGGGGGCCTGGAAACACCATATATTTT. Its protein is CASSGGPGNTIYF.

This sequence joins TRBV2 and TRBJ1-5; D is unclear. The CDR3 is 13 residues long. Trimming stripped 4 bases from V and 5 bases from J, with 9 bases between. Germline V gene sequence: CDR1 SNHLY, CDR2 FYNNEI. The CDR3 DNA reads as TGTGCCAGCAGTGTAGAAGTAGATCAGCCCCAGCATTTT. This gives the protein CASSVEVDQPQHF.

The J gene is TRBJ2-1, the V gene TRBV10-2; 7 bases are a match to TRBD2. V shed 6 bases and J 0 bases; nucleotides not matched to a gene: 8. This CDR3 contains 16 residues. Germline values: CDR1 WSHSY, CDR2 SAAADI. In DNA, the CDR3 is TGCGCCAGCAGCGTAAGCGGGGCGAGCTCCTACAATGAGCAGTTCTTC. Amino acids: CASSVSGASSYNEQFF.